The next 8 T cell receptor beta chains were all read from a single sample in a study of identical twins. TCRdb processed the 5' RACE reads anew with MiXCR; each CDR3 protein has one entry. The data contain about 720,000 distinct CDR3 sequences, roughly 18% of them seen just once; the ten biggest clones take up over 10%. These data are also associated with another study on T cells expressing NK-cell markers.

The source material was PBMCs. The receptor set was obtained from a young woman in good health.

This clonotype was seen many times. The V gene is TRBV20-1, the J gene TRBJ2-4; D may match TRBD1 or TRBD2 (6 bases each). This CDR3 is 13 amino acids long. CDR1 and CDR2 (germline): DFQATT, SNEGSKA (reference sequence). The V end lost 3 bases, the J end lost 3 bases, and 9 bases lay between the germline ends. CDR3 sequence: CSARGGNKNIQYF. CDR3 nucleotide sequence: TGCAGTGCTAGGGGGGGCAACAAAAACATTCAGTACTTC.

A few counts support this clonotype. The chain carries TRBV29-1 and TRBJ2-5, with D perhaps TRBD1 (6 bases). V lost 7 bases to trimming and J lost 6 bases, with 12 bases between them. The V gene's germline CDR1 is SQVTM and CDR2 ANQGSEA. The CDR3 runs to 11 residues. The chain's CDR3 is CSAGQWQTQYF. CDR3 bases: TGCAGCGCTGGACAGTGGCAGACCCAGTACTTC.

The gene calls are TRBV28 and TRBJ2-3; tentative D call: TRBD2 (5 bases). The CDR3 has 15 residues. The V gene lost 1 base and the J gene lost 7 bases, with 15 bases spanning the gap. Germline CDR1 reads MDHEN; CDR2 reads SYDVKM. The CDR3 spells CASSLYAGPSYTQYF. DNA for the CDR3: TGTGCCAGCAGTTTATACGCGGGTCCTAGTTATACGCAGTATTTT.

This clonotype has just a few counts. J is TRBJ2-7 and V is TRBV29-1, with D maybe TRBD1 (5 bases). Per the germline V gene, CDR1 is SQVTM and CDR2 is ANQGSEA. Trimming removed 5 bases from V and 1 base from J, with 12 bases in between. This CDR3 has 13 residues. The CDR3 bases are TGCAGCGTTCGGTCGCAGGGTTCCTACGAGCAGTACTTC. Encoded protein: CSVRSQGSYEQYF.

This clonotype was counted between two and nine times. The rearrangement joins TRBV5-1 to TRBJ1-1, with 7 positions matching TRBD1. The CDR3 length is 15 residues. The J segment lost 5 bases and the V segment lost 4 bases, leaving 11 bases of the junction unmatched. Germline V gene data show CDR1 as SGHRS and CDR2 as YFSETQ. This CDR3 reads CASSVGNRGGTEAFF. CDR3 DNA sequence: TGCGCCAGCAGCGTGGGAAACAGGGGAGGGACTGAAGCTTTCTTT. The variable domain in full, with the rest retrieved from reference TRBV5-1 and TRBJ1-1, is KAGVTQTPRYLIKTRGQQVTLSCSPISGHRSVSWYQQTPGQGLQFLFEYFSETQRNKGNFPGRFSGRQFSNSRSEMNVSTLELGDSALYLCASSVGNRGGTEAFFGQGTRLTVV.

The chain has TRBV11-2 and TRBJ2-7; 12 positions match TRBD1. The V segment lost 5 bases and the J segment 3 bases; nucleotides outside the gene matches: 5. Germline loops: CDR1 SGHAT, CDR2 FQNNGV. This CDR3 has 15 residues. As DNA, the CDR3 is TGTGCCAGCAGCGATGGGACAGGGGGCTTCTACGAGCAGTACTTC. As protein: CASSDGTGGFYEQYF.

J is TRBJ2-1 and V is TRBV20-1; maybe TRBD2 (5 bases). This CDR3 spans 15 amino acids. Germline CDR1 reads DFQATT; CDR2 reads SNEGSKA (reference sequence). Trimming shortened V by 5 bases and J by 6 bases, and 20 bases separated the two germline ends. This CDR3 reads CSAQHILVGSNEQFF. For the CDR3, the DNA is TGCAGTGCTCAGCATATTTTGGTGGGGAGCAATGAGCAGTTCTTC.

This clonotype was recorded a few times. For the CDR3, the DNA is TGTGCCAGCAGTTTAGGGTTAGCAGGCAATCAGCCCCAGCATTTT. Translating gives CASSLGLAGNQPQHF. J is TRBJ1-5 and V is TRBV12-3 or TRBV12-4, with no clear D. The CDR3 is made up of 15 amino acids. V was cut by 1 base and J by 2 bases, with 9 bases left in between.